These 23 T cell receptor beta chains originate from one sample sequenced in a study of cytomegalovirus exposure and HLA in healthy donors (dated by TCRdb to about 2017). The library was built by means of the immunoSEQ multiplex PCR assay. For the multiplex PCR, a mixture combining 60 forward primers for TCR Vbeta segments and 13 reverse primers for TCR Jbeta segments was used. TCRdb took over this immuneACCESS table, retaining in-frame rearrangements with V and J assigned. Such tables are incomplete; in checked studies, under half of the missing clones stem from an unresolved V gene, and the remainder is unexplained. Across this sample there are about 130,000 clones, with around three quarters seen only once. Together, the top ten hold roughly 2% of the sample. Sequencing was carried out using PBMCs. The receptors here all came from a man aged 18 to 30 in good health and CMV-seronegative.

V gene TRBV6-6 combines with J gene TRBJ1-2; TRBD1 aligns across 7 bases. This CDR3 has 13 residues. CDR1 is MNHNY, CDR2 SVGAGI, per germline (reference sequence). V dropped 8 bases and J dropped 2; count of bases not matched to a gene: 5. CDR3: CASRNRGNYGYTF. In DNA form, the CDR3 reads TGTGCCAGCCGGAACAGGGGCAACTATGGCTACACCTTC.

The chain combines TRBV28 with TRBJ1-1; tentative D call: TRBD1 (6 bases). The CDR3 spans 13 residues. The germline V and J ends were trimmed by 8 bases and 1 base, with 11 bases remaining between them. CDR1 MDHEN and CDR2 SYDVKM come from the germline V gene. In nucleotides, the CDR3 is TGTGCCAGCCTACAAGGGGGGAACACTGAAGCTTTCTTT. This codes for CASLQGGNTEAFF. The full variable domain, in which reference TRBV28 and TRBJ1-1 provide the parts outside the CDR3, is DVKVTQSSRYLVKRTGEKVFLECVQDMDHENMFWYRQDPGLGLRLIYFSYDVKMKEKGDIPEGYSVSREKKERFSLILESASTNQTSMYLCASLQGGNTEAFFGQGTRLTVV.

The V and J genes are TRBV19 and TRBJ2-2; D is uncertain. CDR1 and CDR2 (germline): LNHDA, SQIVND (reference sequence). Deletions cut 5 bases from V and 4 bases from J, with 17 bases between. This CDR3 region has 16 residues. Written as DNA, the CDR3 is TGTGCCAGTAGTCCATACCCCACTGTACGCACCGGGGAGCTGTTTTTT. This gives the protein CASSPYPTVRTGELFF.

The chain combines TRBV27 with TRBJ1-2; D is possibly TRBD1 (6 bases). Trimming took 4 bases from V and 5 from J, leaving 23 bases between them. Germline loops: CDR1 MNHEY, CDR2 SMNVEV (reference sequence). The CDR3 extends over 17 amino acids. CDR3: CASSSLGSTGRGYGYTF. The CDR3, as DNA: TGTGCCAGCAGTTCCCTCGGATCCACAGGGAGGGGGTATGGCTACACCTTC.

The V gene is TRBV28, the J gene TRBJ1-2; D is uncertain. The V gene lost 5 bases and the J gene lost 6 bases, with 22 bases spanning the gap. This CDR3 comprises 16 residues. Germline V CDR1 and CDR2: MDHEN, SYDVKM. CDR3 loop: CASSPAQTQPGDGYTF. In DNA form, the CDR3 reads TGTGCCAGCAGTCCCGCGCAGACACAACCCGGGGATGGCTACACCTTC.

V gene TRBV19 combines with J gene TRBJ2-1, with 8 bases identical to TRBD2. Germline CDR1 reads LNHDA; CDR2 reads SQIVND (reference sequence). CDR3 length: 14 residues. V trimming: 7 bases; J trimming: 0 bases; junction bases outside the gene matches: 2. The CDR3 DNA reads as TGTGCCAGTACGAGCGGGAGCTCCTACAATGAGCAGTTCTTC. As protein: CASTSGSSYNEQFF.

The V and J genes are TRBV19 and TRBJ2-2; TRBD2 matches at 11 bases. Germline V gene sequence: CDR1 LNHDA, CDR2 SQIVND (reference sequence). V lost 8 bases and J lost 6; bases outside the gene matches: 11. The CDR3 runs 16 residues. The CDR3 bases are TGTGCCAGTGGCAGGGAATTAGCGGGAGGGCCCGGGGAGCTGTTTTTT. This codes for CASGRELAGGPGELFF.

The chain combines TRBV2 with TRBJ2-1, with D perhaps TRBD2 (7 bases). V gave up 8 bases and J gave up 7 bases, with 18 bases separating them. Germline-derived CDR1 and CDR2 are SNHLY and FYNNEI. There are 14 residues in the CDR3. The CDR3: CASARLGGRNEQFF. In DNA form, the CDR3 reads TGTGCCAGCGCCCGCTTGGGGGGGCGAAATGAGCAGTTCTTC.

The chain links TRBV2 to TRBJ2-1; D may be TRBD2 (6 bases). The CDR3 length is 14 residues. Germline V CDR1 and CDR2: SNHLY, FYNNEI. Trimming shortened V by 6 bases and J by 0 bases, and 9 bases separated the two germline ends. The DNA for the CDR3 is TGTGCCAGCAGGGGGGAGGACTCCTACAATGAGCAGTTCTTC. It is translated as CASRGEDSYNEQFF.

The chain joins TRBV5-1 to TRBJ1-1; the match to TRBD1 covers 8 bases. Looked up from germline, CDR1 is SGHRS and CDR2 is YFSETQ. This CDR3 is 14 amino acids long. Trimming at V came to 4 bases and at J to 3 bases, leaving 5 bases not matched to a gene. For the CDR3, the DNA is TGCGCCAGCAGCGATCCAGGGGGCGACACTGAAGCTTTCTTT. It translates to CASSDPGGDTEAFF. The full variable domain, its missing parts supplied by reference TRBV5-1 and TRBJ1-1, is KAGVTQTPRYLIKTRGQQVTLSCSPISGHRSVSWYQQTPGQGLQFLFEYFSETQRNKGNFPGRFSGRQFSNSRSEMNVSTLELGDSALYLCASSDPGGDTEAFFGQGTRLTVV.

This clone was observed a handful of times. The chain carries TRBV6-5 and TRBJ1-1, with a weak D call TRBD1 (5 bases). The CDR3 has 14 amino acids. V lost 3 bases and J lost 11, with 19 bases in between. Germline assignment: CDR1 MNHEY and CDR2 SVGAGI. The chain's CDR3 is CASSYGGKQEHAFF. CDR3 nucleotides: TGTGCCAGCAGTTATGGGGGGAAACAGGAGCATGCTTTCTTT.

The chain has TRBV19 and TRBJ2-3; D gene unclear. Looked up from germline, CDR1 is LNHDA and CDR2 is SQIVND (reference sequence). CDR3 length: 11 amino acids. Between the trimmed V and J ends, which lost 3 bases and 6 bases, there was a span of 4 bases. CDR3 amino acids: CASSILDTQYF. CDR3 DNA sequence: TGTGCCAGTAGTATTCTGGATACGCAGTATTTT.

J is TRBJ2-3 and V is TRBV2; a weak D match, TRBD2 (6 bases). The CDR3 sequence is 15 residues long. Germline values: CDR1 SNHLY, CDR2 FYNNEI. Trimming shortened V by 6 bases and J by 2 bases, and 15 bases separated the two germline ends. CDR3 sequence reads: CASRPTGLNTDTQYF. CDR3 nucleotide sequence: TGTGCCAGCAGGCCCACGGGACTTAACACAGATACGCAGTATTTT.

The chain recombines TRBV5-5 with TRBJ2-7; D call uncertain. Germline CDR1 reads SGHKS; CDR2 reads YYEKEE (reference sequence). The CDR3 is 13 amino acids. V was cut by 5 bases and J by 3 bases, with 12 bases left in between. CDR3 sequence (DNA): TGTGCCAGCAGTGACGACTGGAGCTACGAGCAGTACTTC. The encoded protein is CASSDDWSYEQYF.

The chain is built from TRBV7-3 and TRBJ2-1, with 9 positions matching TRBD2. This CDR3 spans 16 amino acids. Germline V gene sequence: CDR1 SGHTA, CDR2 FQGTGA. V lost 2 bases, J lost 8 bases, and 10 bases stayed unmatched. Here the CDR3 reads CASSLGAGGPSDEQFF. The CDR3, as DNA: TGTGCCAGCAGCTTAGGGGCGGGAGGGCCGTCCGATGAGCAGTTCTTC.

V usage is TRBV15 and J usage is TRBJ2-5; maybe TRBD2 (6 bases). Germline V gene data show CDR1 as LNHNV and CDR2 as YYDKDF (reference sequence). This CDR3 has 12 amino acids. V gave up 5 bases and J gave up 5 bases, with 9 bases separating them. DNA of the CDR3: TGTGCCACCAGCGGCGCGGGGGAGACCCAGTACTTC. It is translated as CATSGAGETQYF. Drawing the rest from reference TRBV15 and TRBJ2-5, the complete variable domain is DAMVIQNPRYQVTQFGKPVTLSCSQTLNHNVMYWYQQKSSQAPKLLFHYYDKDFNNEADTPDNFQSRRPNTSFCFLDIRSPGLGDTAMYLCATSGAGETQYFGPGTRLLVL.

V and J are TRBV5-1 and TRBJ2-3; D is undetermined. V was cut by 4 bases and J by 0 bases, with 15 bases left in between. Germline V CDR1 and CDR2: SGHRS, YFSETQ. This CDR3 region has 16 residues. CDR3 region: CASSHPVPRSTDTQYF. Written as DNA, the CDR3 is TGCGCCAGCAGCCACCCCGTTCCGAGAAGCACAGATACGCAGTATTTT.

The rearrangement uses TRBV27 and TRBJ1-1, with D hard to call. CDR1 is MNHEY and CDR2 is SMNVEV in the germline V gene (reference sequence). The CDR3 has 12 residues. Between the trimmed V and J ends, which lost 2 bases and 6 bases, there was a span of 7 bases. The CDR3 DNA reads TGTGCCAGCAGTTTAACGGGGTCTGAAGCTTTCTTT. It specifies CASSLTGSEAFF.

CDR3: CASSGDPTVPVPLGEQYF. The DNA of the CDR3 is TGTGCCAGCAGTGGTGACCCGACAGTCCCCGTTCCCCTGGGCGAGCAGTACTTC. This chain uses TRBV25-1 with TRBJ2-7; possibly TRBD1 for D (5 bases). The CDR3 is 18 residues long. The V gene lost 4 bases and the J gene lost 6 bases, with 28 bases spanning the gap. Germline V gene sequence: CDR1 MGHDK, CDR2 SYGVNS.

This rearrangement joins TRBV11-1 to TRBJ2-4; 8 bases map to TRBD2. The germline CDR1 and CDR2 sequences are SGHAT and FQDESV (reference sequence). V was pared by 3 bases and J by 3 bases, with 1 base of the junction left unmatched. This CDR3 comprises 14 residues. This CDR3 is CASSFSGIKNIQYF. CDR3 sequence (DNA): TGTGCCAGCAGCTTTAGCGGGATCAAAAACATTCAGTACTTC.

The V call is TRBV7-9, the J call TRBJ2-7, with no clear D. V was shortened by 1 base and J by 7 bases, with 14 bases between the two germline ends. Germline V gives CDR1 SEHNR, CDR2 FQNEAQ (reference sequence). The CDR3 covers 14 residues. Here the CDR3 DNA reads TGTGCCAGCAGCTTAGATGTGTCGGAGCTGGAGCAGTACTTC. Protein: CASSLDVSELEQYF.

The sample holds a few counts of this clone. The V gene is TRBV30, the J gene TRBJ1-1; D is unresolved. The length of the CDR3 is 14 residues. Germline V gives CDR1 GTSNPN, CDR2 SVGIG (reference sequence). The V end was cut by 5 bases, the J end by 2 bases, with 15 bases between. The CDR3 protein is CAWAEPGINTEAFF. The DNA for the CDR3 is TGTGCCTGGGCAGAGCCGGGAATTAACACTGAAGCTTTCTTT.

J is TRBJ2-3 and V is TRBV2, with 8 bases that match TRBD1. Germline V lookup: CDR1 SNHLY, CDR2 FYNNEI. The CDR3 covers 15 residues. The junction had 4 bases not matched to a gene; V was cut back by 2 bases and J by 3 bases. CDR3 region: CASSEQGAGTDTQYF. The DNA for the CDR3 is TGTGCCAGCAGTGAACAGGGGGCTGGGACAGATACGCAGTATTTT.